The rows below give T cell receptor beta chains drawn from one sample of a study of T cell responses to AZD1222 COVID-19 vaccine. Assay used: immunoSEQ multiplex PCR; TCRdb lists only in-frame clones, some missing. The sample consists of more than 120,000 clones, 88% of them appearing once. Sequencing used peripheral blood, obtained 28 days after the second dose of the MenACWY control vaccine. These TCRs come from an adult who received the MenACWY meningococcal vaccine as a control. Both conserved end residues are part of each CDR3. A D gene is named only where the DNA matches it firmly. Expanded clones are given a class, and other clones once, few, many or no size at all.

once	TRBJ2-4	NA	TRBV5-8	TGTGCCAGCAGCTTGCAGGGCTTCAAAAACATTCAGTACTTC	CASSLQGFKNIQYF
NA	TRBJ2-2	NA	TRBV4-1	TGCGCCAGCAGCCAAGAAGGGCAGCCGGGGACCGGGGAGCTGTTTTTT	CASSQEGQPGTGELFF
NA	TRBJ1-2	NA	TRBV7-2	TGTGCCAGCAGCCCCGTTACAGTACCCTATGGCTACACCTTC	CASSPVTVPYGYTF
NA	TRBJ2-7	TRBD1	TRBV11-2	TGTGCCAGCAGCTTGACAGGGTGGGGATACGAGCAGTACTTC	CASSLTGWGYEQYF
NA	TRBJ1-1	NA	TRBV6-6	TGTGCCAGCAGTTCAGGGAACACTGAAGCTTTCTTT	CASSSGNTEAFF
NA	TRBJ1-2	NA	TRBV3-1/TRBV3-2	TGTGCCAGCAGCCCTATGTGGACCGGTAACTATGGCTACACCTTC	CASSPMWTGNYGYTF
NA	TRBJ2-7	TRBD2	TRBV6-2/TRBV6-3	TGTGCCAGCAGTTACTCCGGGGGGGCCCGCGAGCAGTACTTC	CASSYSGGAREQYF
NA	TRBJ2-7	TRBD1	TRBV5-6	TGTGCCAGCAGCTTGGGGCAGGGGGCCTACGAGCAGTACTTC	CASSLGQGAYEQYF
NA	TRBJ2-4	TRBD2	TRBV18	TGTGCCAGCTCACCAAGGGCGGGAGACGGCAAAAACATTCAGTACTTC	CASSPRAGDGKNIQYF
NA	TRBJ2-3	NA	TRBV28	TGTGCCAGCAGTTTACCGAACCCCGGCGGCACAGATACGCAGTATTTT	CASSLPNPGGTDTQYF
NA	TRBJ1-5	TRBD1	TRBV7-8	TGTGCCAGCAGCTTTTTGGGACAGGGTAGCAATCAGCCCCAGCATTTT	CASSFLGQGSNQPQHF
NA	TRBJ1-4	TRBD1	TRBV5-4	TGTGCCAGCAGCTTGCAGGGGGCTAATGAAAAACTGTTTTTT	CASSLQGANEKLFF
NA	TRBJ2-4	TRBD1	TRBV6-2/TRBV6-3	TGTGCCAGCAGTCGGGACAGGGAGGGAGCCAAAAACATTCAGTACTTC	CASSRDREGAKNIQYF
NA	TRBJ2-3	NA	TRBV4-3	TGCGCCAGCAGCCAAGATTTGGGTGGGGCCACAGATACGCAGTATTTT	CASSQDLGGATDTQYF
once	TRBJ1-6	TRBD1	TRBV18	TGTGCCAGCTCATGGGGACAGGGAGATAATTCACCCCTCCACTTT	CASSWGQGDNSPLHF
few	TRBJ1-1	NA	TRBV11-2	TGTGCCAGCAGCTTATTCTGGGCCCCGGGTCGGCGGACTGAAGCTTTCTTT	CASSLFWAPGRRTEAFF
once	TRBJ2-3	NA	TRBV27	TGTGCCAGCAGTCGAAGAAGGGACCCCGCAGATACGCAGTATTTT	CASSRRRDPADTQYF
NA	TRBJ2-3	NA	TRBV6-4	TGTGCCAGCAGTGCCGGATCTAGCACAGATACGCAGTATTTT	CASSAGSSTDTQYF
few	TRBJ1-2	NA	TRBV5-5	TGTGCCAGCACCAAACCCGGGACATCCTATGGCTACACCTTC	CASTKPGTSYGYTF
NA	TRBJ2-1	TRBD2	TRBV7-2	TGTGCCAGCAGCTTCGGGCGGGAGGGGAATGAGCAGTTCTTC	CASSFGREGNEQFF
NA	TRBJ1-2	NA	TRBV19	TGTGCCACCGAAAGGGGCGACGGCTACACCTTC	CATERGDGYTF
NA	TRBJ1-6	TRBD1	TRBV4-3	TGCGCCAGCAGCCAAGACCCCTCAGGGGGGAATTCACCCCTCCACTTT	CASSQDPSGGNSPLHF
NA	TRBJ2-7	NA	TRBV3-1/TRBV3-2	TGTGCCAGCAGCCATTCGACGGAAACCTACGAGCAGTACTTC	CASSHSTETYEQYF
NA	TRBJ1-5	NA	TRBV19	TGTGCCAGTAGTGCCAAGGACGGCTATCAGCCCCAGCATTTT	CASSAKDGYQPQHF
few	TRBJ2-3	NA	TRBV7-2	TGTGCCAGCAGCTTAACGGGGGGCACAGATACGCAGTATTTT	CASSLTGGTDTQYF
once	TRBJ2-1	TRBD2	TRBV28	TGTGCCAGTAGCGGGAGGCTGAACAATGAGCAGTTCTTC	CASSGRLNNEQFF
NA	TRBJ1-1	NA	TRBV18	TGTGCCAGCTCACCGACGCAGACTAACACTGAAGCTTTCTTT	CASSPTQTNTEAFF
NA	TRBJ1-2	NA	TRBV6-5	TGTGCCAGCAGTTATCGGGACGGTGGTGGCTATGGCTACACCTTC	CASSYRDGGGYGYTF
NA	TRBJ1-6	NA	TRBV9	TGTGCCAGCAGCCCCGGGGTGGCCTATTCACCCCTCCACTTT	CASSPGVAYSPLHF
NA	TRBJ1-2	NA	TRBV4-2	TGTGCCAGCAGCCAGGGGGTGAGATATATAGGTGGCTACACCTTC	CASSQGVRYIGGYTF
NA	TRBJ2-1	TRBD1	TRBV3-1/TRBV3-2	TGTGCCAGCAGCCAAGACGAGACAGGGTTATACAATGAGCAGTTCTTC	CASSQDETGLYNEQFF
NA	TRBJ1-6	NA	TRBV30	TGTGCCTGGAGAGGCAGGCTGGGGACTTACTCACCCCTCCACTTT	CAWRGRLGTYSPLHF
once	TRBJ2-1	TRBD2	TRBV19	TGTGCCAGTAGTATGTCCGCCGGGACTAGCGGGAATGAGCAGTTCTTC	CASSMSAGTSGNEQFF
NA	TRBJ1-6	NA	TRBV24-1	TGTGCCACCAGTGATTTGGTGGAGAGCTCCTATAATTCACCCCTCCACTTT	CATSDLVESSYNSPLHF
NA	TRBJ2-2	NA	TRBV6-2/TRBV6-3	TGTGCCAGCAGTCGACAGGAGGGCGGGGAGCTGTTTTTT	CASSRQEGGELFF
NA	TRBJ2-3	NA	TRBV10-3	TGTGCCATCAGTGAGTCGGCTTTCTGGGGATCTTACAGGGACACAGATACGCAGTATTTT	CAISESAFWGSYRDTDTQYF
few	TRBJ1-5	TRBD1	TRBV5-1	TGCGCCAGCAGTCGGACAGGGGGCAGCGAGCAGCCCCAGCATTTT	CASSRTGGSEQPQHF
NA	TRBJ2-3	NA	TRBV5-4	TGTGCCAGCAGCTACAGCACAGATACGCAGTATTTT	CASSYSTDTQYF
NA	TRBJ1-1	NA	TRBV7-9	TGTGCCAGCAGCCAACAGGACACCATGAACACTGAAGCTTTCTTT	CASSQQDTMNTEAFF
NA	TRBJ1-1	TRBD1	TRBV7-3	TGTGCCAGCAGCTTAAGTGGGTTGACAGGGGGCTTCACTGAAGCTTTCTTT	CASSLSGLTGGFTEAFF
NA	TRBJ1-2	TRBD1	TRBV11-2	TGTGCCAGCAAAGGGGACAGGGGTTACTATGGCTACACCTTC	CASKGDRGYYGYTF
NA	TRBJ2-7	TRBD2	TRBV5-1	TGCGCCAGCAGCTTGGATTCTAGCGGGGGATACGAGCAGTACTTC	CASSLDSSGGYEQYF
once	TRBJ1-2	NA	TRBV6-2/TRBV6-3	TGTGCCAGCAGTTGGGAACTCTATGGCTACACCTTC	CASSWELYGYTF
NA	TRBJ2-7	TRBD1	TRBV11-1	TGTGCCAGCAGCCGATACAGGGGTTCCTACGAGCAGTACTTC	CASSRYRGSYEQYF
NA	TRBJ1-1	NA	TRBV25-1	TGTGCCAGCAGTGGGTGGCAGGACAACGAAGCTTTCTTT	CASSGWQDNEAFF
NA	TRBJ2-5	NA	TRBV11-2	TGTGCCAGCAGTTCCTCTGGGGGAAAGGCAGAGACCCAGTACTTC	CASSSSGGKAETQYF
NA	TRBJ1-4	NA	TRBV5-1	TGCGCCAGCCGGGCGGGGGTTGAAGAAAAACTGTTTTTT	CASRAGVEEKLFF
NA	TRBJ1-1	TRBD1	TRBV19	TGTGCCAGTAGCCTGACAGGGTACACTGAAGCTTTCTTT	CASSLTGYTEAFF
NA	TRBJ1-2	NA	TRBV9	TGTGCCAGCGGGCGCACAGGGTCGAATGGCTACACCTTC	CASGRTGSNGYTF
NA	TRBJ2-1	NA	TRBV24-1	TGTGCCACCAGTGACCGACAAAAGGGGGGTCGCACCTACAATGAGCAGTTCTTC	CATSDRQKGGRTYNEQFF
NA	TRBJ2-5	TRBD1	TRBV6-5	TGTGCCAGCAGTTACTTTGGGACAGGGAAGGAGACCCAGTACTTC	CASSYFGTGKETQYF
NA	TRBJ2-3	TRBD1	TRBV24-1	TGTGCCACCAGTGACCCGAACGGACAGGGACAACGTACGCAGTATTTT	CATSDPNGQGQRTQYF
few	TRBJ2-3	TRBD2	TRBV28	TGTGCCAGCAGTTCGGGGATAGCGGGAACTGCAGATACGCAGTATTTT	CASSSGIAGTADTQYF
NA	TRBJ1-2	TRBD1	TRBV28	TGTGCCAGCAGGACCTCCAGGACAGGGCATGGCTACACCTTC	CASRTSRTGHGYTF
NA	TRBJ1-2	NA	TRBV4-1	TGCGCCAGCAGCCTCCAGGGGAACTATGGCTACACCTTC	CASSLQGNYGYTF
NA	TRBJ1-2	NA	TRBV7-2	TGTGCCAGCAGCTCGACAGTTACGGGAGTTCATGGCTACACCTTC	CASSSTVTGVHGYTF
NA	TRBJ2-7	NA	TRBV2	TGTGCCAGCAGTGAGAGGCCAGATTACGAGCAGTACTTC	CASSERPDYEQYF
NA	TRBJ1-1	TRBD1	TRBV5-1	TGCGCCAGCAGCTTAGGGACAGCAGATGAAGCTTTCTTT	CASSLGTADEAFF
NA	TRBJ1-4	NA	TRBV27	TGTGCCAGCAGCCTCTTTCTAGGGTCGGGGAAACTGTTTTTT	CASSLFLGSGKLFF
few	TRBJ1-6	NA	TRBV6-5	TGTGCCAGCAGTTTGCACCCTCGGGGTAATTCACCCCTCCACTTT	CASSLHPRGNSPLHF